The T cell receptor (beta chain) described here comes from a study of blood T cell repertoires in COVID-19. Only in-frame clones appear in the TCRdb table, and some are missing; sequencing was by immunoSEQ multiplex PCR. Of some 94,000 clones in the sample, less than 90% were seen once. V was clipped by 6 bases and J by 5 bases, with 14 bases between them. This CDR3 has 15 residues. Germline-derived CDR1 and CDR2 are MNHEY and SVGAGI. This chain uses TRBV6-5 with TRBJ1-6, with TRBD1 as a possible D gene (6 bases). This sequence was found in a man aged 70 or older with active or convalescent COVID-19. Sequencing input: peripheral blood. The CDR3 DNA reads as TGTGCCAGCAGAGATCTCAGGGGTGATAATTCACCCCTCCACTTT. It is translated as CASRDLRGDNSPLHF.